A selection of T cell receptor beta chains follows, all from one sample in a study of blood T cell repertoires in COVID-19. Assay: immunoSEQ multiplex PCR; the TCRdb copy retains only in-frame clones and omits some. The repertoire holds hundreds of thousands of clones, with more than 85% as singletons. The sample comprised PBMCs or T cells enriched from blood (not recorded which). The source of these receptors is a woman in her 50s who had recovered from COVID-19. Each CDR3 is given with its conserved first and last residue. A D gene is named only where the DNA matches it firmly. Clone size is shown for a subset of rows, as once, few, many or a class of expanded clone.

DNA: TGTGCCAGTAGTATGTATAGCGGGAGTTTCGAGCAGTACTTC
CDR3: CASSMYSGSFEQYF
V: TRBV19
size: .
length: 14
J: TRBJ2-7
D: TRBD2

DNA: TGTGCCAGCAGTTTTTCCCCCTTGGGGGCGGGAGATACGCAGTATTTT
CDR3: CASSFSPLGAGDTQYF
V: TRBV28
size: few
length: 16
J: TRBJ2-3
D: .

DNA: TGTGCCAGCAGCCGGGGCGGGGGAAGAGGAAATGAGCAGTTCTTC
CDR3: CASSRGGGRGNEQFF
V: TRBV7-9
size: .
length: 15
J: TRBJ2-1
D: TRBD2

DNA: TGTGCCAGCAGTTCCCATAGGACACAAGAGACCCAGTACTTC
CDR3: CASSSHRTQETQYF
V: TRBV28
size: .
length: 14
J: TRBJ2-5
D: .

DNA: TGTGCCAGCAGACGAGGGGGCACTGAAGCTTTCTTT
CDR3: CASRRGGTEAFF
V: TRBV13
size: few
length: 12
J: TRBJ1-1
D: .

DNA: TGTGCCAGCAGCCAATCCTACGGACAGGCAAAAGAGACCCAGTACTTC
CDR3: CASSQSYGQAKETQYF
V: TRBV14
size: .
length: 16
J: TRBJ2-5
D: TRBD1

DNA: TGTGCCAGCAGCTTGGGCCAGATAAACACCGGGGAGCTGTTTTTT
CDR3: CASSLGQINTGELFF
V: TRBV5-4
size: .
length: 15
J: TRBJ2-2
D: .

DNA: TGTGCCACCAGCACACCACGATTAACAGGGGGTAATCAGCCCCAGCATTTT
CDR3: CATSTPRLTGGNQPQHF
V: TRBV15
size: .
length: 17
J: TRBJ1-5
D: TRBD1

DNA: TGTGCCAGCAGCTTACTCGGGAAGGACACTGAAGCTTTCTTT
CDR3: CASSLLGKDTEAFF
V: TRBV7-6
size: .
length: 14
J: TRBJ1-1
D: .

DNA: TGCGCCAGCAGCGCCGGACAGGGGATTGGCTACACCTTC
CDR3: CASSAGQGIGYTF
V: TRBV5-1
size: .
length: 13
J: TRBJ1-2
D: TRBD1

DNA: TGTGCCAGCAGCTTTAGACTAGCGGCAGATACGCAGTATTTT
CDR3: CASSFRLAADTQYF
V: TRBV7-2
size: once
length: 14
J: TRBJ2-3
D: TRBD2

DNA: TGTGCCATCAGTGATCCGGGACTAGCGGGAGGTCCAAGCTCCTACAATGAGCAGTTCTTC
CDR3: CAISDPGLAGGPSSYNEQFF
V: TRBV10-3
size: .
length: 20
J: TRBJ2-1
D: TRBD2

DNA: TGTGCCATCAGGGCCGAAGGAGGCAATCAGCCCCAGCATTTT
CDR3: CAIRAEGGNQPQHF
V: TRBV10-3
size: .
length: 14
J: TRBJ1-5
D: .

DNA: TGCGCCACGAATACCGGGACAGGGGTCTTGAACACTGAAGCTTTCTTT
CDR3: CATNTGTGVLNTEAFF
V: TRBV4-1
size: few
length: 16
J: TRBJ1-1
D: TRBD1

DNA: TGTGCCAGCAGCGTAAGCGACAGAAGCTCGGGCTATGGCTACACCTTC
CDR3: CASSVSDRSSGYGYTF
V: TRBV9
size: .
length: 16
J: TRBJ1-2
D: .

DNA: TGTGCCAGCAGCTTAGGACTCAGCACAGATACGCAGTATTTT
CDR3: CASSLGLSTDTQYF
V: TRBV7-2
size: .
length: 14
J: TRBJ2-3
D: .

DNA: TGTGCCACCAGCAGAGAGCCTCAGGGTTTGGTTACGCAGTATTTT
CDR3: CATSREPQGLVTQYF
V: TRBV15
size: .
length: 15
J: TRBJ2-3
D: .

DNA: TGTGCCAGCAGCCAATCAAGCGGGAGCGTCCCCGAGCAGTACTTC
CDR3: CASSQSSGSVPEQYF
V: TRBV7-6
size: .
length: 15
J: TRBJ2-7
D: TRBD2

DNA: TGTGCCAGCAGCTTAGCGATAGGCGGAGAAAAACTGTTTTTT
CDR3: CASSLAIGGEKLFF
V: TRBV11-2
size: .
length: 14
J: TRBJ1-4
D: .

DNA: TGCAGCGCCGATCGGGGGGGGTCGGTGGAAGCTGAAGCTTTCTTT
CDR3: CSADRGGSVEAEAFF
V: TRBV29-1
size: once
length: 15
J: TRBJ1-1
D: .

DNA: TGTGCCAGCAGCTCCTCTAGCGGGAGTAAAGAGACCCAGTACTTC
CDR3: CASSSSSGSKETQYF
V: TRBV11-2
size: .
length: 15
J: TRBJ2-5
D: TRBD2

DNA: TGTGCCAGCGGTCAGTCGACAGGGAACTATGGCTACACCTTC
CDR3: CASGQSTGNYGYTF
V: TRBV10-3
size: .
length: 14
J: TRBJ1-2
D: TRBD1

DNA: TGTGCCAGCAGTCCCCGAGAGTATGGCTACACCTTC
CDR3: CASSPREYGYTF
V: TRBV28
size: .
length: 12
J: TRBJ1-2
D: .

DNA: TGTGCCAGCAGCTTGGTCGGCGGGTACCAAGAGACCCAGTACTTC
CDR3: CASSLVGGYQETQYF
V: TRBV7-3
size: .
length: 15
J: TRBJ2-5
D: .

DNA: TGTGCCAGCTGGAGACGTCAGGGGCTGGGGAAACTGTTTTTT
CDR3: CASWRRQGLGKLFF
V: TRBV6-5
size: .
length: 14
J: TRBJ1-4
D: .

DNA: TGCGCCAGCCGACCCCAATTGACAGGCGAGCAGTACTTC
CDR3: CASRPQLTGEQYF
V: TRBV5-1
size: few
length: 13
J: TRBJ2-7
D: .

DNA: TGTGCCAGCAGCACACCTCTGGGACACTCGCCCCTCCACTTT
CDR3: CASSTPLGHSPLHF
V: TRBV11-2
size: .
length: 14
J: TRBJ1-6
D: .

DNA: TGCAGTGCTAGAGCATCCGGGGAGCTGTTTTTT
CDR3: CSARASGELFF
V: TRBV20-1
size: once
length: 11
J: TRBJ2-2
D: .

DNA: TGTGCCATCAGGGGCGACGGGACTAGCGGGAGCGCAGATACGCAGTATTTT
CDR3: CAIRGDGTSGSADTQYF
V: TRBV10-3
size: once
length: 17
J: TRBJ2-3
D: TRBD2

DNA: TGTGCCAGCTCACCGGTAGGGAGATCGGATCAGCCCCAGCATTTT
CDR3: CASSPVGRSDQPQHF
V: TRBV18
size: .
length: 15
J: TRBJ1-5
D: .

DNA: TGTGCCAGCAGCTTCAGGGTAGGTGGGGCCAACGTCCTGACTTTC
CDR3: CASSFRVGGANVLTF
V: TRBV5-6
size: .
length: 15
J: TRBJ2-6
D: .

DNA: TGTGCCAGCAGCCCCTACTACGAGCAGTACTTC
CDR3: CASSPYYEQYF
V: TRBV11-2
size: .
length: 11
J: TRBJ2-7
D: .

DNA: TGTGCCAGTAGTACAGGGTGGGACACTGAAGCTTTCTTT
CDR3: CASSTGWDTEAFF
V: TRBV19
size: few
length: 13
J: TRBJ1-1
D: .

DNA: TGCAGCGTTACTAGCGGGATGGTCGGGGAGCTGTTTTTT
CDR3: CSVTSGMVGELFF
V: TRBV29-1
size: few
length: 13
J: TRBJ2-2
D: TRBD2

DNA: TGTGCCAGCAGCCAGCCGTTTTTAGGGGGCGACTATGGCTACACCTTC
CDR3: CASSQPFLGGDYGYTF
V: TRBV3-1/TRBV3-2
size: .
length: 16
J: TRBJ1-2
D: TRBD1

DNA: TGTGCCAGCAGTCCCACAATTGGGCTGGCCCATAAGCTCTACGAGCAGTACTTC
CDR3: CASSPTIGLAHKLYEQYF
V: TRBV28
size: .
length: 18
J: TRBJ2-7
D: .

DNA: TGTGCCAGCAGCGGAGGAAAAGGGACAGAGACTAACTATGGCTACACCTTC
CDR3: CASSGGKGTETNYGYTF
V: TRBV2
size: .
length: 17
J: TRBJ1-2
D: TRBD1

DNA: TGTGCCAGCAGCCTGGACAGGGGGCTGGGGCAGCCCCAGCATTTT
CDR3: CASSLDRGLGQPQHF
V: TRBV5-5
size: .
length: 15
J: TRBJ1-5
D: TRBD1

DNA: TGTGCCAGGCGCCCGGAGGGACATAATTCACCCCTCCACTTT
CDR3: CARRPEGHNSPLHF
V: TRBV27
size: .
length: 14
J: TRBJ1-6
D: .

DNA: TGTGCCAGCAGCCGAGTAGCGGGAGGGCCTAGTAATGAGCAGTTCTTC
CDR3: CASSRVAGGPSNEQFF
V: TRBV7-9
size: .
length: 16
J: TRBJ2-1
D: TRBD2

DNA: TGTGCCAGCAGCTCCGGGACAGCCCCCACCGGGGAGCTGTTTTTT
CDR3: CASSSGTAPTGELFF
V: TRBV6-2/TRBV6-3
size: .
length: 15
J: TRBJ2-2
D: TRBD1

DNA: TGCAGTGCTAGTCTCGTGCAGGGAACAGATACGCAGTATTTT
CDR3: CSASLVQGTDTQYF
V: TRBV20-1
size: .
length: 14
J: TRBJ2-3
D: .

DNA: TGTGCCAGCAGCAAACAGGTTAATGAGCAGTTCTTC
CDR3: CASSKQVNEQFF
V: TRBV2
size: .
length: 12
J: TRBJ2-1
D: .

DNA: TGTGCCAGCAGCGTAGACGGGAGGAAGGTCGATGAGCAGTTCTTC
CDR3: CASSVDGRKVDEQFF
V: TRBV9
size: once
length: 15
J: TRBJ2-1
D: TRBD2

DNA: TGCGCCAGCAGCTTGCTGTCGGGCCAAGAGACCCAGTACTTC
CDR3: CASSLLSGQETQYF
V: TRBV5-1
size: .
length: 14
J: TRBJ2-5
D: .